These T cell receptor beta chains were read from a single sample in a study of shared clonotypes between healthy human individuals. Profiled with immunoSEQ multiplex PCR; TCRdb holds only in-frame clones, not every one. The sample includes hundreds of thousands of clones, roughly 96% seen only once; the top ten take less than 0.12%. Sequencing was carried out using naive CD8+ T cells sorted from blood. The origin of the receptors is a woman in her 30s in good health. Both conserved end residues are part of each CDR3. D genes are given only for firm matches. Some rows have no size entry. The others give once, few or many, or a class for an expanded clone.

size,J,D,V,CDR3,DNA
.,TRBJ2-7,.,TRBV25-1,CASSSYEQYF,TGTGCCAGCAGTTCCTACGAGCAGTACTTC
few,TRBJ1-1,.,TRBV5-4,CASAAGNTEAFF,TGTGCCAGCGCCGCAGGGAACACTGAAGCTTTCTTT
once,TRBJ2-3,TRBD1,TRBV19,CASSPGQNTDTQYF,TGTGCCAGTAGCCCGGGACAGAACACAGATACGCAGTATTTT
.,TRBJ1-5,.,TRBV7-2,CASSLPGDQPQHF,TGTGCCAGCAGCCTCCCAGGGGATCAGCCCCAGCATTTT
.,TRBJ2-2,TRBD2,TRBV9,CASRGHGRAGGELFF,TGTGCCAGCCGGGGTCACGGGAGGGCCGGCGGGGAGCTGTTTTTT
.,TRBJ2-7,TRBD1,TRBV28,CASSPTGGHEQYF,TGTGCCAGCAGCCCGACAGGGGGCCACGAGCAGTACTTC
.,TRBJ1-2,TRBD1,TRBV19,CASRSSGQAVFDGYTF,TGTGCCAGTAGATCGTCTGGACAGGCGGTTTTCGACGGCTACACCTTC
.,TRBJ2-5,TRBD1,TRBV11-2,CASSLVESGGTQYF,TGTGCCAGCAGCTTAGTGGAGTCAGGGGGGACCCAGTACTTC
.,TRBJ1-1,.,TRBV5-6,CASSLAGGGGTEAFF,TGTGCCAGCAGCTTGGCGGGAGGAGGGGGCACTGAAGCTTTCTTT
.,TRBJ1-1,.,TRBV2,CASSDSRNEAFF,TGTGCCAGCAGTGATTCGCGGAATGAAGCTTTCTTT
.,TRBJ2-1,TRBD2,TRBV28,CASSLAGGPAGFF,TGTGCCAGCAGCTTAGCGGGAGGGCCTGCGGGGTTCTTC
.,TRBJ2-1,TRBD1,TRBV2,CASSPGTGGFNEQFF,TGTGCCAGCAGTCCCGGGACAGGGGGCTTCAATGAGCAGTTCTTC
.,TRBJ2-3,.,TRBV5-4,CASSVQGNSADTQYF,TGTGCCAGCAGCGTACAGGGTAACTCAGCAGATACGCAGTATTTT
.,TRBJ2-7,.,TRBV28,CASRGVGSYEQYF,TGTGCCAGCAGGGGAGTCGGATCCTACGAGCAGTACTTC
once,TRBJ1-2,.,TRBV5-8,CASSLALASYGYTF,TGTGCCAGCAGCTTGGCCTTAGCCTCCTATGGCTACACCTTC
.,TRBJ2-7,.,TRBV13,CASSRGSYEQYF,TGTGCCAGCAGCCGGGGCTCTTACGAGCAGTACTTC
.,TRBJ1-1,TRBD1,TRBV9,CASSPRTGYPEAFF,TGTGCCAGCAGCCCCAGGACAGGCTACCCTGAAGCTTTCTTT
.,TRBJ2-3,TRBD2,TRBV6-6,CASSYGGGTDTQYF,TGTGCCAGCAGTTACGGGGGGGGTACAGATACGCAGTATTTT
.,TRBJ2-1,TRBD2,TRBV5-8,CASSDGTSGRNIGGQFF,TGTGCCAGCAGCGACGGGACTAGCGGGAGAAACATAGGCGGGCAGTTCTTC
.,TRBJ2-1,.,TRBV7-6,CASSHGGTAYNEQFF,TGTGCCAGCAGCCACGGTGGGACCGCCTACAATGAGCAGTTCTTC
.,TRBJ1-3,.,TRBV27,CASSLTGHKSSGNTIYF,TGTGCCAGCAGTTTAACCGGACATAAGAGCTCTGGAAACACCATATATTTT
.,TRBJ1-2,TRBD1,TRBV28,CASSQGQGQGYTF,TGTGCCAGCAGCCAGGGACAGGGCCAAGGCTACACCTTC
.,TRBJ1-1,.,TRBV11-2,CASSLETMGPAFF,TGTGCCAGCAGCTTAGAGACGATGGGGCCAGCTTTCTTT
.,TRBJ1-2,.,TRBV11-2,CASSLDYARYSYGYTF,TGTGCCAGCAGCTTAGATTACGCCCGATACTCCTATGGCTACACCTTC
.,TRBJ2-7,.,TRBV5-1,CASSLAYETTPYEQYF,TGCGCCAGCAGCTTGGCGTATGAGACCACCCCCTACGAGCAGTACTTC
.,TRBJ1-5,.,TRBV19,CASSIRGNNPRYSNQPQHF,TGTGCCAGTAGTATTAGGGGTAATAACCCTCGCTATAGCAATCAGCCCCAGCATTTT
.,TRBJ2-1,.,TRBV4-2,CASSQALERAYNEQFF,TGTGCCAGCAGCCAAGCCCTAGAAAGGGCCTACAATGAGCAGTTCTTC
.,TRBJ2-1,.,TRBV11-2,CASSLAYNEQFF,TGTGCCAGCAGCTTAGCGTACAATGAGCAGTTCTTC
.,TRBJ2-2,.,TRBV27,CASSDGYTGELFF,TGTGCCAGCAGTGACGGGTATACCGGGGAGCTGTTTTTT
.,TRBJ2-3,.,TRBV7-9,CASSLKIPRDTQYF,TGTGCCAGCAGCTTAAAGATTCCGAGGGATACGCAGTATTTT
.,TRBJ2-1,.,TRBV27,CASSIEGGSSYNEQFF,TGTGCCAGCAGTATTGAGGGGGGGTCATCCTACAATGAGCAGTTCTTC
.,TRBJ2-1,.,TRBV7-9,CASSLALSWAPYNEQFF,TGTGCCAGCAGCTTAGCCTTATCGTGGGCCCCCTACAATGAGCAGTTCTTC